This T cell receptor (beta chain) is drawn from a study of CD8 T cells in Susac syndrome. V gave up 5 bases and J gave up 6 bases, with 22 bases separating them. This CDR3 region has 15 residues. CDR1 and CDR2 (germline): DFQATT, SNEGSKA (reference sequence). Roughly 0.45 to 1 ug RNA was reverse transcribed with random hexamers. The method of amplification for TCR beta CDR3 was immunoSEQ multiplex PCR, covering 54 Vbeta and 13 Jbeta. TCRdb independently ran MiXCR on the immunoSEQ multiplex PCR reads; one entry per CDR3 protein. The sample records 90,000 to 110,000 distinct CDR3 sequences, about 95% being singletons.

The source is a human donor in good health. The chain carries TRBV20-1 and TRBJ1-2; D unresolved. The sequenced sample was CD4+ T cells from PBMCs. CDR3 in DNA: TGCAGTGCTCCTCAAGGGTTTTTAGGGCTCAATGGCTACACCTTC. Amino acid sequence: CSAPQGFLGLNGYTF.